Sequencing of this T cell receptor (beta chain) was carried out in a study of blood T cell repertoires in COVID-19. On the study more broadly: Acute-phase and convalescent COVID-19 samples originated in the United States, Italy and Spain. PBMCs, B-cell-depleted T cells, or T cells were the source of the cDNA or gDNA that made up the material.

Per the original methods: Amplification of reference gene primers provided the estimated nucleated cell counts. Assay: immunoSEQ multiplex PCR; the TCRdb copy retains only in-frame clones and omits some. From that table come the V and J calls and clone size; the DNA was used to work out D and trimming. Of tens of thousands of clones listed, 85% to 95% are singletons. The germline V gene encodes CDR1 SGHTA and CDR2 FQGNSA. The CDR3 contains 16 residues. J was trimmed by 4 bases and V by 4 bases; bases with no gene match: 8. The sequencing sample was made of peripheral blood. The source is a man aged 55 to 69 with acute or convalescent COVID-19. The chain employs TRBV7-2 and TRBJ2-1, with 9 bases fitting TRBD2. The CDR3 protein is CASSSRGGGGYNEQFF. In nucleotides, the CDR3 is TGTGCCAGCAGCTCCCGCGGGGGGGGAGGGTACAATGAGCAGTTCTTC. Together with reference TRBV7-2 and TRBJ2-1, the CDR3 gives the full variable domain: GAGVSQSPSNKVTEKGKDVELRCDPISGHTALYWYRQSLGQGLEFLIYFQGNSAPDKSGLPSDRFSAERTGGSVSTLTIQRTQQEDSAVYLCASSSRGGGGYNEQFFGPGTRLTVL.